These 26 T cell receptor beta chains originate from one sample sequenced in a study of cytomegalovirus exposure and HLA in healthy donors. Use of 60 Vbeta and 13 Jbeta primers characterized the PCR. Using immunoSEQ multiplex PCR, the repertoire was profiled, and TCRdb retains in-frame clones only, with some absent. The sample lists about 240,000 clones, about 81% occurring once. The material sequenced was PBMCs. All receptors come from a woman aged 55-69 years in good health and CMV-seropositive.

The V and J genes are TRBV28 and TRBJ2-7, with 7 bases that match TRBD1. The germline CDR1 and CDR2 sequences are MDHEN and SYDVKM. V was pared by 5 bases and J by 3 bases, with 13 bases of the junction left unmatched. CDR3 length equals 16 residues. The CDR3 here is CASSPTRTGGYYEQYF. In nucleotides, the CDR3 is TGTGCCAGCAGTCCTACCAGGACAGGCGGTTACTACGAGCAGTACTTC.

This chain uses TRBV27 with TRBJ1-5; D is unclear. The V and J ends lost 5 bases and 7 bases respectively, with 15 bases between them. Germline CDR1 MNHEY, CDR2 SMNVEV (reference sequence). The CDR3 has 14 residues. DNA of the CDR3: TGTGCCAGCAGTCGTGAGATGACAAACCAGCCCCAGCATTTT. Translation: CASSREMTNQPQHF.

The chain is built from TRBV4-1 and TRBJ2-7; no clear D. The CDR3 has 13 amino acids. Germline V gene lookup returns CDR1 MGHRA and CDR2 YSYEKL. Trimming stripped 0 bases from V and 5 bases from J, with 8 bases between. CDR3 loop: CASSQDLEDEQYF. The CDR3 coding sequence is TGCGCCAGCAGCCAAGATTTAGAGGACGAGCAGTACTTC.

The chain uses TRBV6-6 and TRBJ2-7; 7 positions match TRBD1. Germline V gene sequence: CDR1 MNHNY, CDR2 SVGAGI (reference sequence). This CDR3 region has 12 residues. V shed 6 bases and J 3 bases; nucleotides not matched to a gene: 2. The chain's CDR3 is CASRTGNYEQYF. DNA for the CDR3: TGTGCCAGCAGGACAGGGAACTACGAGCAGTACTTC.

V and J are TRBV5-1 and TRBJ1-1, with D possibly being TRBD1 (5 bases). Germline V gives CDR1 SGHRS, CDR2 YFSETQ. V was cut by 2 bases and J by 4 bases, with 15 bases left in between. This CDR3 region has 15 residues. Here the CDR3 reads CASSFTGGRGTEAFF. For the CDR3, the DNA is TGCGCCAGCAGCTTCACCGGGGGGAGGGGCACTGAAGCTTTCTTT.

The chain employs TRBV6-1 and TRBJ2-7, with 9 bases aligning to TRBD2. This CDR3 has 17 amino acids. Per the germline V gene, CDR1 is MNHNS and CDR2 is SASEGT. V lost 2 bases to trimming and J lost 4 bases; unmatched junction nucleotides: 12. CDR3: CASSESPSGTAAYEQYF. The CDR3 region has the DNA TGTGCCAGCAGTGAATCTCCTAGCGGGACGGCGGCTTACGAGCAGTACTTC.

The J gene is TRBJ1-6, the V gene TRBV2; D not resolved. V gave up 7 bases and J gave up 6 bases, with 16 bases separating them. The germline CDR1 and CDR2 sequences are SNHLY and FYNNEI. CDR3 length: 15 residues. The CDR3 region is CASNPGPTSNSPLHF. CDR3 coding DNA: TGTGCCAGCAACCCCGGTCCTACCTCTAATTCACCCCTCCACTTT.

V and J are TRBV9 and TRBJ2-7, with TRBD2 matching over 13 bases. CDR1 is SGDLS, CDR2 YYNGEE, per germline. J was trimmed by 4 bases and V by 4 bases; bases with no gene match: 5. CDR3 length: 15 amino acids. Here the CDR3 DNA reads TGTGCCAGCAGCCCGTGGACTAGCGGGAGATACGAGCAGTACTTC. Translation: CASSPWTSGRYEQYF. Full variable domain (outside the CDR3, taken from reference TRBV9 and TRBJ2-7): DSGVTQTPKHLITATGQRVTLRCSPRSGDLSVYWYQQSLDQGLQFLIQYYNGEERAKGNILERFSAQQFPDLHSELNLSSLELGDSALYFCASSPWTSGRYEQYFGPGTRLTVT.

This clone has only a few counts. This chain joins TRBV2 and TRBJ2-5; 11 bases agree with TRBD2. CDR1 is SNHLY, CDR2 FYNNEI, per germline. The CDR3 contains 13 residues. Trimming took 6 bases from V and 4 from J; bases not matched to a gene: 1. The DNA of the CDR3 is TGTGCCAGCAGCGGACTAGCGGGAGAGACCCAGTACTTC. This sequence encodes CASSGLAGETQYF.

The J gene is TRBJ2-3, the V gene TRBV5-1, with 10 bases identical to TRBD2. Germline V gene data show CDR1 as SGHRS and CDR2 as YFSETQ. J was trimmed by 6 bases and V by 3 bases; bases with no gene match: 4. The CDR3 runs to 14 residues. The CDR3 sequence: CASSSRTSGDTQYF. In nucleotides, the CDR3 is TGCGCCAGCAGCTCACGGACTAGCGGTGATACGCAGTATTTT.

Here the CDR3 reads CASSLRREPYNEQFF. CDR3 coding DNA: TGTGCCAGCAGTTTAAGGCGGGAGCCCTACAATGAGCAGTTCTTC. The rearrangement links TRBV27 to TRBJ2-1, with 7 positions matching TRBD2. V shed 2 bases and J 2 bases; nucleotides not matched to a gene: 3. In germline, CDR1 is MNHEY, CDR2 SMNVEV (reference sequence). CDR3 length: 15 residues.

The gene calls are TRBV11-2 and TRBJ1-2, with D hard to call. The CDR3 length is 15 residues. Germline CDR1 and CDR2: SGHAT and FQNNGV. V lost 0 bases and J lost 3, with 11 bases in between. The CDR3 bases are TGTGCCAGCAGCTTAGATCGGGTAACATACTATGGCTACACCTTC. Protein sequence: CASSLDRVTYYGYTF.

V gene TRBV14 combines with J gene TRBJ2-1; 7 nucleotides agree with TRBD2. This CDR3 has 17 amino acids. Germline loops: CDR1 SGHDN, CDR2 FVKESK. After removal of 1 base from V and 0 bases from J, the junction contained 6 bases not matched to a gene. The CDR3 nucleotides are TGTGCCAGCAGCCAAGGAGGCCTAGCGGACTCCTACAATGAGCAGTTCTTC. Residues: CASSQGGLADSYNEQFF. The full variable domain, in which reference TRBV14 and TRBJ2-1 provide the parts outside the CDR3, is EAGVTQFPSHSVIEKGQTVTLRCDPISGHDNLYWYRRVMGKEIKFLLHFVKESKQDESGMPNNRFLAERTGGTYSTLKVQPAELEDSGVYFCASSQGGLADSYNEQFFGPGTRLTVL.

The chain employs TRBV7-9 and TRBJ1-2, with 8 bases fitting TRBD1. This CDR3 is 14 amino acids long. V lost 5 bases and J lost 6; bases outside the gene matches: 8. From germline, CDR1 is SEHNR and CDR2 FQNEAQ (reference sequence). This CDR3 reads CASSLNRGEDGYTF. Here the CDR3 DNA reads TGTGCCAGCAGCCTCAACAGGGGGGAGGATGGCTACACCTTC.

This clone was observed once. The chain carries TRBV28 and TRBJ2-7; TRBD1 agrees at 9 bases. The CDR3 extends over 14 amino acids. The junction had 4 bases not matched to a gene; V was cut back by 5 bases and J by 2 bases. The germline CDR1 and CDR2 sequences are MDHEN and SYDVKM. The CDR3 nucleotides are TGTGCCAGCAGTCTGGGGACAGGGACCTACGAGCAGTACTTC. It codes for CASSLGTGTYEQYF.

The chain is built from TRBV10-3 and TRBJ2-6, with a possible D match to TRBD2 (6 bases). CDR1 and CDR2 from the germline V gene are ENHRY and SYGVKD. The CDR3 loop spans 15 amino acids. V lost 4 bases to trimming and J lost 3 bases, with 10 bases between them. The CDR3 DNA follows: TGTGCCATCAGTGTAAACGGGGGTGGGGCCAACGTCCTGACTTTC. This gives the protein CAISVNGGGANVLTF.

The DNA for the CDR3 is TGTGCCAGCAGCATGACTAGTTTCAATGAGCAGTTCTTC. Translating gives CASSMTSFNEQFF. The chain links TRBV5-4 to TRBJ2-1, with D possibly matching TRBD2 (6 bases). The length of the CDR3 is 13 residues. Germline V gene lookup returns CDR1 SGHNT and CDR2 YYREEE (reference sequence). Between the trimmed V and J ends, which lost 4 bases and 6 bases, there was a span of 11 bases.

The V and J genes are TRBV5-1 and TRBJ2-7; 7 nucleotides agree with TRBD2. Germline V gives CDR1 SGHRS, CDR2 YFSETQ. The length of the CDR3 is 14 residues. Losses at the gene ends were 4 bases for V and 2 bases for J; bases not matched to a gene: 6. The CDR3 is CASSPGLVPYEQYF. For the CDR3, the DNA is TGCGCCAGCAGCCCTGGACTAGTCCCCTACGAGCAGTACTTC. Variable domain in full (rest from reference TRBV5-1 and TRBJ2-7): KAGVTQTPRYLIKTRGQQVTLSCSPISGHRSVSWYQQTPGQGLQFLFEYFSETQRNKGNFPGRFSGRQFSNSRSEMNVSTLELGDSALYLCASSPGLVPYEQYFGPGTRLTVT.

The rearrangement joins TRBV25-1 to TRBJ2-1, with a weak D call TRBD1 (5 bases). This CDR3 spans 14 amino acids. Looked up from germline, CDR1 is MGHDK and CDR2 is SYGVNS. V lost 2 bases and J lost 7, with 12 bases in between. CDR3 sequence (DNA): TGTGCCAGCAGTGAACCCTCGAGACAGAATGAGCAGTTCTTC. Its translation: CASSEPSRQNEQFF.

In this sample, this clone turned up once. This chain links TRBV28 with TRBJ2-3; TRBD2 is a possible D gene (5 bases). V gave up 5 bases and J gave up 7 bases, with 16 bases separating them. CDR1 MDHEN and CDR2 SYDVKM come from the germline V gene. The CDR3 covers 14 residues. The CDR3 reads CASSDPRRGNTQYF. CDR3 sequence (DNA): TGTGCCAGCAGTGACCCCAGGAGAGGGAATACGCAGTATTTT.

The chain joins TRBV11-2 to TRBJ1-1, with D unclear. Trimming left V 0 bases short and J 6 bases short, with 8 bases between. The CDR3 has 13 amino acids. Germline loops: CDR1 SGHAT, CDR2 FQNNGV. This chain's CDR3 is CASSLDTRAEAFF. The CDR3 DNA reads as TGTGCCAGCAGCTTAGATACGCGGGCTGAAGCTTTCTTT. Filled out from reference TRBV11-2 and TRBJ1-1, the complete variable domain reads EAGVAQSPRYKIIEKRQSVAFWCNPISGHATLYWYQQILGQGPKLLIQFQNNGVVDDSQLPKDRFSAERLKGVDSTLKIQPAKLEDSAVYLCASSLDTRAEAFFGQGTRLTVV.

This clone has only one observation. Written as DNA, the CDR3 is TGTGCCAGCAGTGGGTGGGACAGGGCCTCCTACGAGCAGTACTTC. This encodes CASSGWDRASYEQYF. The V gene is TRBV6-1, the J gene TRBJ2-7, with 9 bases matching TRBD1. The CDR3 contains 15 residues. With 4 bases clipped from V and 0 bases from J, the junction kept 4 bases outside the gene matches. CDR1 is MNHNS and CDR2 is SASEGT in the germline V gene.

The rearrangement uses TRBV5-1 and TRBJ1-3, with 7 positions matching TRBD1. In germline, CDR1 is SGHRS, CDR2 YFSETQ. V shed 2 bases, J shed 3 bases, and the junction held 5 bases outside the gene matches. CDR3 size: 15 residues. The CDR3 nucleotides read TGCGCCAGCAGCTTAGGGGGCATTGGTGGAAACACCATATATTTT. Its translation is CASSLGGIGGNTIYF. Full variable domain (remainder filled in from reference TRBV5-1 and TRBJ1-3): KAGVTQTPRYLIKTRGQQVTLSCSPISGHRSVSWYQQTPGQGLQFLFEYFSETQRNKGNFPGRFSGRQFSNSRSEMNVSTLELGDSALYLCASSLGGIGGNTIYFGEGSWLTVV.

This clone was counted once. The V call is TRBV5-1, the J call TRBJ2-7, with D maybe TRBD2 (6 bases). Germline V lookup: CDR1 SGHRS, CDR2 YFSETQ. Trimming cost V 0 bases and J 3 bases, with 22 bases left between them. The CDR3 length is 18 residues. This chain's CDR3 is CASSLVRQDYYDYYEQYF. For the CDR3, the DNA is TGCGCCAGCAGCTTGGTTCGGCAGGACTACTATGACTACTACGAGCAGTACTTC.

The J gene is TRBJ2-7, the V gene TRBV7-9, with 7 bases lining up with TRBD1. This CDR3 is built from 16 residues. Germline trimming cut 5 bases from V and 3 bases from J; bases unmatched to any gene: 13. Germline CDR1 reads SEHNR; CDR2 reads FQNEAQ (reference sequence). CDR3 protein: CASSHPRGQPYYEQYF. The CDR3 DNA reads as TGTGCCAGCAGCCATCCTCGGGGACAGCCGTACTACGAGCAGTACTTC.

This chain links TRBV19 with TRBJ2-5; TRBD1 aligns across 11 bases. V was pared by 9 bases and J by 5 bases, with 5 bases of the junction left unmatched. There are 13 residues in the CDR3. The germline CDR1 and CDR2 sequences are LNHDA and SQIVND (reference sequence). The CDR3 protein is CASRDRGRETQYF. The DNA of the CDR3 is TGTGCCAGCCGGGACAGGGGGAGGGAGACCCAGTACTTC.